The clone carrying this T cell receptor beta chain was observed a handful of times. Its antigen is not known. The source of the sample is a study of blood T cells in healthy people across ages. PCR was performed a second time for 7 to 11 cycles using a sample-barcoded 5' primer and a J-beta primer mix. One entry per CDR3 protein results from TCRdb running MiXCR on the 5' RACE reads. This sample has fewer than 800,000 distinct CDR3 sequences, with around 49% found just once. Study outcomes and limitations: A greater number of naive CD4+ cells and higher diversity distinguished long-lived donors from aged donors.

The TCR sequence derives from a woman aged 60-75 years in good health. The specimen sequenced was blood.

CDR3 loop: CSVPTTGTSGIRGTDTQYF. The CDR3 coding sequence is TGCAGCGTTCCTACTACCGGGACTAGCGGGATTAGGGGCACAGATACGCAGTATTTT. The gene calls are TRBV29-1 and TRBJ2-3, with 13 nucleotides matching TRBD2. V lost 5 bases and J lost 1; bases outside the gene matches: 15. Germline CDR1 reads SQVTM; CDR2 reads ANQGSEA. CDR3 size: 19 residues.